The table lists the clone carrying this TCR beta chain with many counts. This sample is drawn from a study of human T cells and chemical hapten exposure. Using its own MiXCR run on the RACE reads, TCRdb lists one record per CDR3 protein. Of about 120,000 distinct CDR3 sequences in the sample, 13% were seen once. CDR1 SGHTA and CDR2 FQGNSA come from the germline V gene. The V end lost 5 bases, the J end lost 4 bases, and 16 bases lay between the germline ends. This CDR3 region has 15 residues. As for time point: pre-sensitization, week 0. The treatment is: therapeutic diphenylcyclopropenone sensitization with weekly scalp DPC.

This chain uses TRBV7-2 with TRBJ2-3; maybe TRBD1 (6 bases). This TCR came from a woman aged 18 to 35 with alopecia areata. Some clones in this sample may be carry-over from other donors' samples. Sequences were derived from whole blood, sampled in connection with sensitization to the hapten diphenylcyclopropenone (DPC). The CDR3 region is CASSPWGQNSDTQYF. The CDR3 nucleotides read TGTGCCAGCAGCCCATGGGGGCAGAACTCAGATACGCAGTATTTT.